By its share, the clone carrying this T cell receptor delta chain is medium-sized. At the DNA level, this CDR3 is encoded by other sequences in the same sample as well. This record belongs to a study of γδ T cells in repeated Plasmodium falciparum infection. Across the study: Each infection was followed by sampling at 21 days, plus baseline and some pre-infection draws.

Vgamma9/Vdelta2+ and Vdelta2-negative gammadelta T cells were flow-sorted from PBMC for bulk sequencing. TCRdb called clones from the multiplex PCR reads again using CATT. This sample has 93,000 or so delta-chain clones, with 0.75% to 1% found just once. Trimming removed 7 bases from V and 3 bases from J; junction bases left unmatched: 14. The germline CDR1 and CDR2 sequences are TSWWSYY and QGS. CDR3 size: 17 residues. The sample was gamma-delta T cells from blood. The source of this sequence is a pool of human donors (malaria-infected and uninfected, not separated). The rearrangement joins TRDV1 to TRDJ1; TRDD3 matches at 10 bases. The CDR3 loop is CALATLLRGIRSDKLIF. As DNA, the CDR3 is TGTGCTCTTGCGACTCTCCTACGGGGGATACGATCCGATAAACTCATCTTT.